This T cell receptor (beta chain) was sequenced during a study of blood T cells in healthy people across ages. CDR1 and CDR2 (germline): MDHEN, SYDVKM. Unmatched junction bases numbered 8, after V lost 3 bases and J lost 3 bases. The CDR3 has 16 residues. With a J-beta primer mix and a sample-barcoded 5' primer, a second PCR ran roughly 7 to 11 cycles. Sequencing yielded, for each sample, at least 2.5 million paired-end reads carrying CDR3. TCRdb recomputed calls from the 5' RACE reads with MiXCR, one row per CDR3 protein. The data hold 1.5 million to 2 million distinct CDR3 sequences, with around half observed a single time.

The clonotype comes from a woman aged 40 to 50 in good health. The rearrangement joins TRBV28 to TRBJ2-7; 10 bases are shared with TRBD1. The source material was blood. This CDR3 reads CASSFLRDRGVYEQYF. The CDR3 DNA sequence: TGTGCCAGCAGTTTCCTCCGGGACAGGGGCGTCTACGAGCAGTACTTC.